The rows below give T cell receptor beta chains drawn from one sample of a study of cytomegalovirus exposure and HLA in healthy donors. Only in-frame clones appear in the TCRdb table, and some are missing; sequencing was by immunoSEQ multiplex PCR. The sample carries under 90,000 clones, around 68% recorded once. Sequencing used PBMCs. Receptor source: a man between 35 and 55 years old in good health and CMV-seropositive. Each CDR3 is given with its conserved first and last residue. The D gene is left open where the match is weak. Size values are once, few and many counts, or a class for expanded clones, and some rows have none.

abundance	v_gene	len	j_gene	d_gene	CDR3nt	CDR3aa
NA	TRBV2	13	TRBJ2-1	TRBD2	TGTGCCAGCACGCTAGCGGGAGTCAATGAGCAGTTCTTC	CASTLAGVNEQFF
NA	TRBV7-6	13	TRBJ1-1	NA	TGTGCCAGCAGCTTAGAAGGCGGCACTGAAGCTTTCTTT	CASSLEGGTEAFF
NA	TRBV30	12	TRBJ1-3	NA	TGTGCCTGGAGTAGCACGAGAAACACCATATATTTT	CAWSSTRNTIYF
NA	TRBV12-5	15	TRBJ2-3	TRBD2	TGTGCTAGTAGCTGGCCTAGCGGTAGCACAGATACGCAGTATTTT	CASSWPSGSTDTQYF
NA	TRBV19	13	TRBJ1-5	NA	TGTGCCAGTGCCTCGGACTTTTCTCAGCCCCAGCATTTT	CASASDFSQPQHF
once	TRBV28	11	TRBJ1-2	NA	TGTGCCAGCAGTTTAGGAGGTGGCTACACCTTC	CASSLGGGYTF
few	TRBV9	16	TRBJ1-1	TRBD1	TGTGCCAGCAGCGACCCGGACAGGGTCCGGGACACTGAAGCTTTCTTT	CASSDPDRVRDTEAFF
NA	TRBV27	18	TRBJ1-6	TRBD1	TGTGCCAGCAGTTTCGACAGGGCCGGGACAGCTATCAATTCACCCCTCCACTTT	CASSFDRAGTAINSPLHF
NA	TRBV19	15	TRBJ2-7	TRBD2	TGTGCCAGTAGTGGACCCGGGACTAGCAGATACGAGCAGTACTTC	CASSGPGTSRYEQYF
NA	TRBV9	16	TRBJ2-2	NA	TGTGCCAGCAGCGTAGCGCATCAGGAGAACACCGGGGAGCTGTTTTTT	CASSVAHQENTGELFF
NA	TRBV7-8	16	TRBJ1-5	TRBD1	TGTGCCAGCAGCTTACAACAGGGGCTGAGAGATCAGCCCCAGCATTTT	CASSLQQGLRDQPQHF
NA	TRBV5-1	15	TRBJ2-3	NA	TGCGCCAGCAGCACCTGGACAGCCGGCACAGATACGCAGTATTTT	CASSTWTAGTDTQYF
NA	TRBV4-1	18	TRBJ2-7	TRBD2	TGCGCCAGCAGCCCAGACCAAGGACTAGCGGGAGGGCCGGTCGAGCAGTACTTC	CASSPDQGLAGGPVEQYF
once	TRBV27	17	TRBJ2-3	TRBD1	TGTGCCAGCAGTTTATCCCCGGGACAGGGCCGCACAGATACGCAGTATTTT	CASSLSPGQGRTDTQYF
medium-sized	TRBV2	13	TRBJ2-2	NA	TGTGCCCTACGGGACTCCCGGGCCGGGGAGCTGTTTTTT	CALRDSRAGELFF
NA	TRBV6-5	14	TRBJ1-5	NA	TGTGCCAGCAGTACAGGGCAGAGCAATCAGCCCCAGCATTTT	CASSTGQSNQPQHF
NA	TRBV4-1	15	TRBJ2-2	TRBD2	TGCGCCAGCAGCCTTATCGGGGGGGCCGTCGGGGAGCTGTTTTTT	CASSLIGGAVGELFF
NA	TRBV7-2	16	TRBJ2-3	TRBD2	TGTGCCAGCACGGGGACTAGCGGGATGATAAGAGATACGCAGTATTTT	CASTGTSGMIRDTQYF
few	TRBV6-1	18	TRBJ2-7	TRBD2	TGTGCCAGCAGTGTCCCCTCTGGAGCGGGAGGAATTTTCGGAGAGCAGTACTTC	CASSVPSGAGGIFGEQYF
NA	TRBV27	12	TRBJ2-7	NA	TGTGCCAGCAGGACCGTTGGAGACGAGCAGTACTTC	CASRTVGDEQYF
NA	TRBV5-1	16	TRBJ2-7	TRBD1	TGCGCCAGCAGCGAAAGGACAGGGCTTAACTCCTACGAGCAGTACTTC	CASSERTGLNSYEQYF
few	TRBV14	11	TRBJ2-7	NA	TGTGCCAGCAGCCAAGGCGGGGTGCAGTACTTC	CASSQGGVQYF
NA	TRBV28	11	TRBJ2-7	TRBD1	TGTGCCAGCAGCCACCGGGACAGGGAACACTTC	CASSHRDREHF
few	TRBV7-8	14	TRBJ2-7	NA	TGTGCCAGCAGCTTAAGCTTTACCTCCTACGAGCAGTACTTC	CASSLSFTSYEQYF
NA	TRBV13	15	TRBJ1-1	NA	TGTGCCAGCAGCCTACCCCAGGGGACGAACACTGAAGCTTTCTTT	CASSLPQGTNTEAFF
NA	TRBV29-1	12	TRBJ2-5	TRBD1	TGCAGCGTTTTCAGGGGGCAAGAGACCCAGTACTTC	CSVFRGQETQYF
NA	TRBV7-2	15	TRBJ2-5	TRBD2	TGTGCCAGCAGCTGGACTAGCGGGGTGGCAGAGACCCAGTACTTC	CASSWTSGVAETQYF
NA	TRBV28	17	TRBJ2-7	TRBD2	TGTGCCAGCAGCCCCCCGGGGCTAGCGGGGGGGCTAGGCGAGCAGTACTTC	CASSPPGLAGGLGEQYF
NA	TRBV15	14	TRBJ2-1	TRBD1	TGTGCCATCAGGGTTGGACAGGGTGACAATGAGCAGTTCTTC	CAIRVGQGDNEQFF